The 29 T cell receptor beta chains presented below share a single source sample, sequenced in a study of PD-1 blockade in classical Hodgkin lymphoma. The data were produced by immunoSEQ multiplex PCR, yet TCRdb's version contains in-frame clones alone and is incomplete. The table records 40,000 to 45,000 clones, about two thirds of them present only once. Each and every patient relapsed after autologous stem cell transplantation, and patients got differing brentuximab vedotin exposure. The input for sequencing was peripheral blood mononuclear cells (PBMCs), taken at baseline. These receptors were collected from a human donor with classical Hodgkin lymphoma.

V and J are TRBV27 and TRBJ2-1; 14 bases are a match to TRBD2. The CDR3 sequence is 17 residues long. V shed 5 bases, J shed 5 bases, and the junction held 8 bases outside the gene matches. Germline CDR1 is MNHEY and CDR2 is SMNVEV (reference sequence). CDR3 protein: CASSARLAGGRHNEQFF. In DNA form, the CDR3 reads TGTGCCAGCAGTGCGCGACTAGCGGGGGGGCGGCACAATGAGCAGTTCTTC.

The CDR3 region is CASSLYTGELFF. The CDR3 DNA follows: TGTGCCAGCAGCCTCTACACCGGGGAGCTGTTTTTT. The chain is built from TRBV13 and TRBJ2-2; D unclear. Trimming pared 5 bases from V and 3 bases from J, leaving 4 bases between. The CDR3 runs to 12 residues. Germline V CDR1 and CDR2: PRHDT, FYEKMQ (reference sequence).

The chain has TRBV7-9 and TRBJ2-7; 8 bases map to TRBD1. The CDR3 loop spans 15 amino acids. The V gene's germline CDR1 is SEHNR and CDR2 FQNEAQ (reference sequence). V lost 6 bases to trimming and J lost 3 bases; unmatched junction nucleotides: 10. In nucleotides, the CDR3 is TGTGCCAGCAGTTCCCCGGGGACAGGATACTACGAGCAGTACTTC. Translating it yields CASSSPGTGYYEQYF. The variable domain in full, completed from reference TRBV7-9 and TRBJ2-7, reads DTGVSQNPRHKITKRGQNVTFRCDPISEHNRLYWYRQTLGQGPEFLTYFQNEAQLEKSRLLSDRFSAERPKGSFSTLEIQRTEQGDSAMYLCASSSPGTGYYEQYFGPGTRLTVT.

The chain carries TRBV30 and TRBJ1-1; possible D gene TRBD1, 6 bases. V was trimmed by 5 bases and J by 3 bases, leaving 10 bases between them. Germline V gene data show CDR1 as GTSNPN and CDR2 as SVGIG (reference sequence). This CDR3 has 12 residues. CDR3 DNA: TGTGCCTGGGAGGACAGCCACACTGAAGCTTTCTTT. Translated, it gives CAWEDSHTEAFF. The full variable domain, its missing parts supplied by reference TRBV30 and TRBJ1-1, is SQTIHQWPATLVQPVGSPLSLECTVEGTSNPNLYWYRQAAGRGLQLLFYSVGIGQISSEVPQNLSASRPQDRQFILSSKKLLLSDSGFYLCAWEDSHTEAFFGQGTRLTVV.

The rearrangement links TRBV11-2 to TRBJ2-2; no definite D call. This CDR3 spans 13 amino acids. Trimming pared 6 bases from V and 7 bases from J, leaving 12 bases between. Germline values: CDR1 SGHAT, CDR2 FQNNGV. Written as DNA, the CDR3 is TGTGCCAGCAGTTCTTCAAGAGGCGGGGAGCTGTTTTTT. Its translation: CASSSSRGGELFF.

The chain combines TRBV28 with TRBJ2-7, with D perhaps TRBD2 (7 bases). The CDR3 consists of 14 residues. V lost 5 bases and J 5 bases, leaving 16 bases between the germline ends. Germline V gives CDR1 MDHEN, CDR2 SYDVKM. The CDR3 DNA is TGTGCCAGCAGTGACCCAGGGGACTACCACGAGCAGTACTTC. Protein product: CASSDPGDYHEQYF.

Here the CDR3 reads CASSQQSDRDGYTF. The CDR3 region has the DNA TGCGCCAGCAGCCAGCAGTCGGACCGGGATGGCTACACCTTC. The genes are TRBV4-1 and TRBJ1-2; D gene unclear. Trimming cost V 3 bases and J 6 bases, with 14 bases left between them. CDR3 length: 14 residues. Germline CDR1 reads MGHRA; CDR2 reads YSYEKL.

The chain carries TRBV27 and TRBJ1-5, with a possible D match to TRBD1 (5 bases). V was cut by 2 bases and J by 4 bases, with 9 bases left in between. CDR1 and CDR2 (germline): MNHEY, SMNVEV (reference sequence). The CDR3 runs 14 residues. CDR3 region: CASSLGAFNQPQHF. The CDR3 DNA reads as TGTGCCAGCAGTTTAGGGGCCTTTAATCAGCCCCAGCATTTT.

This chain's CDR3 is CASSLTLDWTGGNTEAFF. Here the CDR3 DNA reads TGTGCCAGCAGTTTAACCCTAGACTGGACAGGGGGGAACACTGAAGCTTTCTTT. The chain carries TRBV28 and TRBJ1-1; 10 nucleotides align to TRBD1. The CDR3 has 18 amino acids. Germline-derived CDR1 and CDR2 are MDHEN and SYDVKM. V trimming: 2 bases; J trimming: 1 base; junction bases outside the gene matches: 10. Based on the CDR3 plus reference TRBV28 and TRBJ1-1, the full variable domain is DVKVTQSSRYLVKRTGEKVFLECVQDMDHENMFWYRQDPGLGLRLIYFSYDVKMKEKGDIPEGYSVSREKKERFSLILESASTNQTSMYLCASSLTLDWTGGNTEAFFGQGTRLTVV.

The V gene is TRBV6-5, the J gene TRBJ2-5; 9 bases line up with TRBD1. Unmatched junction bases numbered 7, after V lost 10 bases and J lost 4 bases. The CDR3 consists of 13 residues. The germline V gene has CDR1 MNHEY and CDR2 SVGAGI. This CDR3 reads CATYRGPGETQYF. DNA of the CDR3: TGTGCCACCTACAGGGGGCCAGGAGAGACCCAGTACTTC.

CDR3: CASSVTVTSNEQFF. The CDR3 coding sequence is TGTGCCAGCAGCGTAACTGTTACTAGCAATGAGCAGTTCTTC. The chain combines TRBV9 with TRBJ2-1; a weak D match, TRBD2 (5 bases). Trimming removed 1 base at V and 6 bases at J, with 11 bases between. The CDR3 is 14 amino acids. Germline CDR1 is SGDLS and CDR2 is YYNGEE.

This rearrangement joins TRBV28 to TRBJ2-7; tentatively, D is TRBD2 (5 bases). Germline V gives CDR1 MDHEN, CDR2 SYDVKM. The CDR3 is 12 amino acids. V was pared by 6 bases and J by 8 bases, with 14 bases between. This CDR3 is CASSPKRLQQYF. The CDR3 bases are TGTGCCAGCAGCCCAAAGCGGCTCCAGCAGTACTTC.

The V gene is TRBV28, the J gene TRBJ1-1; no definite D call. Germline V CDR1 and CDR2: MDHEN, SYDVKM. Trimming removed 5 bases from V and 9 bases from J, with 10 bases in between. This CDR3 has 11 amino acids. CDR3 nucleotides: TGTGCCAGCAGTAACCTGAATCAAGCTTTCTTT. Its translation is CASSNLNQAFF.

This clone showed up just once. The V call is TRBV28, the J call TRBJ1-1, with no clear D. CDR3 length: 14 residues. Germline assignment: CDR1 MDHEN and CDR2 SYDVKM. Trimming shortened V by 3 bases and J by 1 base, and 9 bases separated the two germline ends. This CDR3 reads CASSFLPPNTEAFF. DNA for the CDR3: TGTGCCAGCAGTTTCCTACCACCGAACACTGAAGCTTTCTTT.

V is TRBV6-6 and J is TRBJ2-7, with 7 bases identical to TRBD1. This CDR3 spans 16 amino acids. With V trimmed by 7 bases and J by 4 bases, 16 bases remained unmatched. Germline CDR1 is MNHNY and CDR2 is SVGAGI (reference sequence). The CDR3 coding sequence is TGTGCCAGCACCGCTTCCCGTTTGGCAGGGGGATACGAGCAGTACTTC. It yields the protein CASTASRLAGGYEQYF.

This clone appeared a single time. The CDR3 loop is CASRHGTEAFF. The CDR3 DNA reads TGTGCCAGCCGCCATGGCACTGAAGCTTTCTTT. V usage is TRBV6-1 and J usage is TRBJ1-1; D not resolved. V was cut by 8 bases and J by 4 bases, with 8 bases left in between. The CDR3 contains 11 residues. From germline, CDR1 is MNHNS and CDR2 SASEGT.

This clone was counted once. The chain is built from TRBV27 and TRBJ1-2, with D possibly TRBD1 on 5 matching bases. The V and J ends lost 0 bases and 7 bases respectively, with 24 bases between them. The CDR3 extends over 18 amino acids. From germline, CDR1 is MNHEY and CDR2 SMNVEV (reference sequence). The CDR3 DNA reads as TGTGCCAGCAGTTTATCGGTCGCATCGGGGCAGGAGGTGTTTGGCTACACCTTC. This codes for CASSLSVASGQEVFGYTF.

The rearrangement links TRBV6-6 to TRBJ2-7; no clear D. Per the germline V gene, CDR1 is MNHNY and CDR2 is SVGAGI (reference sequence). This CDR3 has 11 residues. The germline V and J ends were trimmed by 6 bases and 4 bases, with 7 bases remaining between them. CDR3 region: CASRAGYEQYF. In DNA, the CDR3 is TGTGCCAGCAGGGCTGGTTACGAGCAGTACTTC.

The chain links TRBV7-8 to TRBJ2-1, with no clear D. V was pared by 1 base and J by 3 bases, with 7 bases between. Germline assignment: CDR1 SGHVS and CDR2 FQNEAQ. This CDR3 contains 14 residues. The CDR3 DNA follows: TGTGCCAGCAGCTTAGTTTCCGACTACAATGAGCAGTTCTTC. Translated: CASSLVSDYNEQFF. Filled out from reference TRBV7-8 and TRBJ2-1, the complete variable domain reads GAGVSQSPRYKVAKRGQDVALRCDPISGHVSLFWYQQALGQGPEFLTYFQNEAQLDKSGLPSDRFFAERPEGSVSTLKIQRTQQEDSAVYLCASSLVSDYNEQFFGPGTRLTVL.

The J gene is TRBJ2-7, the V gene TRBV7-2; the match to TRBD2 covers 11 bases. Trimming took 0 bases from V and 3 from J; bases not matched to a gene: 13. Per germline, CDR1 SGHTA and CDR2 FQGNSA. The CDR3 is 19 residues long. The CDR3 region is CASSLAKSTGTSGLYEQYF. The CDR3 nucleotides read TGTGCCAGCAGCTTAGCAAAGAGTACCGGGACTAGCGGCCTCTACGAGCAGTACTTC. Together with reference TRBV7-2 and TRBJ2-7, the CDR3 gives the full variable domain: GAGVSQSPSNKVTEKGKDVELRCDPISGHTALYWYRQSLGQGLEFLIYFQGNSAPDKSGLPSDRFSAERTGGSVSTLTIQRTQQEDSAVYLCASSLAKSTGTSGLYEQYFGPGTRLTVT.

This clone was seen many times. The rearrangement uses TRBV28 and TRBJ2-1, with 7 bases fitting TRBD2. Per the germline V gene, CDR1 is MDHEN and CDR2 is SYDVKM. The V segment lost 11 bases and the J segment 8 bases; nucleotides outside the gene matches: 15. The CDR3 is made up of 14 amino acids. CDR3 amino acids: CAAGAGAPEDEQFF. CDR3 bases: TGTGCCGCCGGGGCGGGAGCTCCCGAGGATGAGCAGTTCTTC.

The CDR3 DNA follows: TGTGCCAGTAAAGGGTCCTACAATGAGCAGTTCTTC. Translating it yields CASKGSYNEQFF. The chain carries TRBV19 and TRBJ2-1; the D is unclear. Germline V gives CDR1 LNHDA, CDR2 SQIVND (reference sequence). CDR3 size: 12 residues. V gave up 7 bases and J gave up 1 base, with 5 bases separating them.

The chain employs TRBV5-6 and TRBJ2-2; TRBD1 aligns across 12 bases. Germline assignment: CDR1 SGHDT and CDR2 YYEEEE. With 7 bases clipped from V and 6 bases from J, the junction kept 7 bases outside the gene matches. The CDR3 contains 15 residues. CDR3 sequence reads: CASVRDRGLPGELFF. CDR3 coding DNA: TGTGCCAGCGTCCGGGACAGGGGGCTCCCCGGGGAGCTGTTTTTT.

This chain joins TRBV4-2 and TRBJ2-5; 10 bases map to TRBD2. Germline V gives CDR1 LGHNA, CDR2 YNFKEQ. The CDR3 consists of 15 residues. V gave up 0 bases and J gave up 4 bases; unmatched junction bases: 2. CDR3 residues: CASSQETSGAETQYF. In DNA form, the CDR3 reads TGTGCCAGCAGCCAAGAAACTAGCGGGGCAGAGACCCAGTACTTC.

J is TRBJ2-1 and V is TRBV6-5, with 10 bases identical to TRBD2. CDR3 length: 14 amino acids. Germline values: CDR1 MNHEY, CDR2 SVGAGI. V trimming: 5 bases; J trimming: 6 bases; junction bases outside the gene matches: 4. CDR3 nucleotide sequence: TGTGCCAGCAGTCTAGCGGGAGTAAGCAATGAGCAGTTCTTC. Translating gives CASSLAGVSNEQFF.

This chain uses TRBV19 with TRBJ2-7; 8 positions agree with TRBD1. Germline loops: CDR1 LNHDA, CDR2 SQIVND (reference sequence). There are 16 residues in the CDR3. V trimming: 6 bases; J trimming: 0 bases; junction bases outside the gene matches: 10. The DNA for the CDR3 is TGTGCCAGTAGACCCGGGACAGGACATAGCTCCTACGAGCAGTACTTC. This encodes CASRPGTGHSSYEQYF.

The chain uses TRBV11-2 and TRBJ2-1; D unclear. The ends were cut back, 5 bases at V and 12 bases at J, with 11 bases in the middle. The CDR3 loop spans 11 amino acids. CDR1 SGHAT and CDR2 FQNNGV come from the germline V gene. The CDR3 loop is CASSPHISQFF. CDR3 in DNA: TGTGCCAGCAGCCCTCACATCTCGCAGTTCTTC.

The CDR3 sequence: CASSPRDGISNQPQHF. Written as DNA, the CDR3 is TGTGCCAGCTCACCACGGGACGGGATTAGCAATCAGCCCCAGCATTTT. This sequence joins TRBV18 and TRBJ1-5; D might be TRBD1 (5 bases). This CDR3 spans 16 amino acids. Germline CDR1 and CDR2: KGHSH and LQKENI. V was trimmed by 1 base and J by 0 bases, leaving 10 bases between them.

This clone has just a few counts. V gene TRBV7-8 combines with J gene TRBJ2-1, with 8 nucleotides matching TRBD1. CDR1 and CDR2 from the germline V gene are SGHVS and FQNEAQ. The CDR3 consists of 16 residues. After removal of 2 bases from V and 2 bases from J, the junction contained 5 bases not matched to a gene. CDR3: CASSLNQGATYNEQFF. For the CDR3, the DNA is TGTGCCAGCAGCTTAAACCAGGGGGCAACCTACAATGAGCAGTTCTTC.